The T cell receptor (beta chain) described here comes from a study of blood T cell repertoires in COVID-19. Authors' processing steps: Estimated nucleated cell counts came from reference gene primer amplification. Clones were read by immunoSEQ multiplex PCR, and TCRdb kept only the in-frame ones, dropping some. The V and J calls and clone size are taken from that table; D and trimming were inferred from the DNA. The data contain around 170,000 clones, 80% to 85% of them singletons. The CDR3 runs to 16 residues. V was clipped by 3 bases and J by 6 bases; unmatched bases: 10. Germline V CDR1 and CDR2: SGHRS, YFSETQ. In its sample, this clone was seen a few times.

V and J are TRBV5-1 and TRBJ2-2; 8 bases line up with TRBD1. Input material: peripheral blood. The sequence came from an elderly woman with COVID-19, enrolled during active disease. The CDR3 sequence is CASSYRTGMNAGELFF. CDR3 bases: TGCGCCAGCAGCTACCGGACAGGGATGAATGCCGGGGAGCTGTTTTTT.